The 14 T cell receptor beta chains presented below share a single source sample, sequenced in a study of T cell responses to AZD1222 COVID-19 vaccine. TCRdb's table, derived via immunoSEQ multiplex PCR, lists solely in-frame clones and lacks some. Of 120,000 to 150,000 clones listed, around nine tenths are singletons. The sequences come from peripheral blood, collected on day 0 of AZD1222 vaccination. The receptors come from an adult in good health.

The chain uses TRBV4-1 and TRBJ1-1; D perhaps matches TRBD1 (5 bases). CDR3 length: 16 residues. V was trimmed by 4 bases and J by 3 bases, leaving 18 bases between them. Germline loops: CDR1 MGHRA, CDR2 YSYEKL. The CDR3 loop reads CASSLQIQGGYTEAFF. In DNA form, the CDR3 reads TGCGCCAGCAGCCTACAGATCCAGGGCGGATACACTGAAGCTTTCTTT.

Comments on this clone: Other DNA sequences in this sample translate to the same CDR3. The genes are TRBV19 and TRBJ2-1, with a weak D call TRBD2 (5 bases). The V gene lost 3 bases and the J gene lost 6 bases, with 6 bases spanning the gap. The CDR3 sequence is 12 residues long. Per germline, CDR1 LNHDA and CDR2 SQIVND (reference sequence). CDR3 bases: TGTGCCAGTAGTATTAGCGCCAATGAGCAGTTCTTC. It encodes CASSISANEQFF. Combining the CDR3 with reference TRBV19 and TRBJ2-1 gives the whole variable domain DGGITQSPKYLFRKEGQNVTLSCEQNLNHDAMYWYRQDPGQGLRLIYYSQIVNDFQKGDIAEGYSVSREKKESFPLTVTSAQKNPTAFYLCASSISANEQFFGPGTRLTVL.

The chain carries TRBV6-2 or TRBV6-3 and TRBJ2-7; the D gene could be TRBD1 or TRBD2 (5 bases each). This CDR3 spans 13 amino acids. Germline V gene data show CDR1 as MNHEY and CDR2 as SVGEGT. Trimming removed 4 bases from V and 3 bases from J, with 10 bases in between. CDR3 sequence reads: CASSSQGDYEQYF. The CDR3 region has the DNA TGTGCCAGCAGTTCGCAGGGAGACTACGAGCAGTACTTC.

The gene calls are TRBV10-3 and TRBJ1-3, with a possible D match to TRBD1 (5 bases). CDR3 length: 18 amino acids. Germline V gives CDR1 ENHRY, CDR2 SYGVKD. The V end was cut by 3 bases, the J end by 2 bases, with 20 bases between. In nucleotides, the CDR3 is TGTGCCATCAGTGACTCCTTACCCAGGGATCCGACTGGAAACACCATATATTTT. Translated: CAISDSLPRDPTGNTIYF.

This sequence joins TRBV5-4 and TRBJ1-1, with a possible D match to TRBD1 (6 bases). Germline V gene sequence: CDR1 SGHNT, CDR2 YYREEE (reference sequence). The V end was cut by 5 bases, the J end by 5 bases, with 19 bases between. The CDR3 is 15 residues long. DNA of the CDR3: TGTGCCAGCAGATCGACCGTACAGGGTGCGACTGAAGCTTTCTTT. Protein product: CASRSTVQGATEAFF.

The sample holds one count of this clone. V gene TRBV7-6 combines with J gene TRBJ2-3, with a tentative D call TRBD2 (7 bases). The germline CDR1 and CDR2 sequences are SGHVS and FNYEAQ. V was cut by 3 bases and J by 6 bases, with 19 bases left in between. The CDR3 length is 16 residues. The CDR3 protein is CASSFLGGLAGDTQYF. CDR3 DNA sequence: TGTGCCAGCAGCTTTCTCGGGGGGCTTGCGGGTGATACGCAGTATTTT.

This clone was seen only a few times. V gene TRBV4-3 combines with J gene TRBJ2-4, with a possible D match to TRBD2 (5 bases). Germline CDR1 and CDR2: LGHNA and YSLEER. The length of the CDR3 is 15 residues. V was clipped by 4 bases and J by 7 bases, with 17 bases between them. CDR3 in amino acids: CASSRSISGENIQYF. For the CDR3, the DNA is TGCGCCAGCAGCCGTTCAATCTCCGGGGAGAACATTCAGTACTTC.

Here the CDR3 reads CASSLGTAQSSYNSPLHF. CDR3 nucleotide sequence: TGTGCCAGCTCACTCGGGACAGCTCAAAGCTCCTATAATTCACCCCTCCACTTT. This rearrangement joins TRBV18 to TRBJ1-6; 7 bases agree with TRBD1. V lost 4 bases and J lost 0; bases outside the gene matches: 9. The V gene's germline CDR1 is KGHSH and CDR2 LQKENI. The CDR3 extends over 18 amino acids.

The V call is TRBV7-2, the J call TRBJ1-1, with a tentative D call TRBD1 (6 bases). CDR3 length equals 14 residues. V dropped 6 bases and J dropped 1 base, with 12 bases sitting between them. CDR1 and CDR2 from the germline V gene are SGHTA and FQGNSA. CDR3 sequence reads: CASRQGGPNTEAFF. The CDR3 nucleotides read TGTGCCAGCAGACAGGGTGGCCCGAACACTGAAGCTTTCTTT.

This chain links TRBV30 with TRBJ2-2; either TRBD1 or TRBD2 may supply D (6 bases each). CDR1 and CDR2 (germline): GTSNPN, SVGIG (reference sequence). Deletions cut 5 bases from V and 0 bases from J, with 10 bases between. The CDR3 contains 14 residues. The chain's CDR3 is CAWSGGANTGELFF. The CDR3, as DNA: TGTGCCTGGTCCGGGGGCGCGAACACCGGGGAGCTGTTTTTT.

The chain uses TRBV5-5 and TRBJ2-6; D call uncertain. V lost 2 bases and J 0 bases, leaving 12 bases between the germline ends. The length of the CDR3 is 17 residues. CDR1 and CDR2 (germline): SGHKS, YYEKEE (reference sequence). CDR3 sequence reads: CASSFVASSSGANVLTF. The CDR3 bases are TGTGCCAGCAGCTTCGTGGCATCAAGCTCTGGGGCCAACGTCCTGACTTTC.

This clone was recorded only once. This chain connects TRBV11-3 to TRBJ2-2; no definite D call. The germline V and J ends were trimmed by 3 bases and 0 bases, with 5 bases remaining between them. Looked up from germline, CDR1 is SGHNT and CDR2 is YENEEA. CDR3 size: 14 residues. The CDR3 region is CASSLESNTGELFF. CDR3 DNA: TGTGCCAGCAGCTTGGAATCGAACACCGGGGAGCTGTTTTTT.

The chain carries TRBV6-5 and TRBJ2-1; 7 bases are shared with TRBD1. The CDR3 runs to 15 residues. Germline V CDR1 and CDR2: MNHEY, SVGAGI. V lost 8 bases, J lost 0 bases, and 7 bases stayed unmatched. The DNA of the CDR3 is TGTGCCAGCGGAAACAGGGGTAGCTCCTACAATGAGCAGTTCTTC. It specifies CASGNRGSSYNEQFF.

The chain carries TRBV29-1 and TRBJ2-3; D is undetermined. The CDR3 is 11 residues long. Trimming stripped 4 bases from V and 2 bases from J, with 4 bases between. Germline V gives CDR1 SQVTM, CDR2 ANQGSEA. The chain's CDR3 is CSVVLTDTQYF. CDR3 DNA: TGCAGCGTTGTGCTCACAGATACGCAGTATTTT.